This TCR beta chain is drawn from a study of blood T cell repertoires in COVID-19. How the authors handled the data: Nucleated cell number was recorded as an estimate derived from reference gene primer amplification. Profiled with immunoSEQ multiplex PCR; TCRdb holds only in-frame clones, not every one. For V, J and clone size, that table is used; D and trimming come from the DNA. The sample has approximately 250,000 clones, around 80% seen once. The germline V gene has CDR1 MNHEY and CDR2 SVGAGI. Trimming removed 10 bases at V and 4 bases at J, with 16 bases between. CDR3 length: 14 amino acids. The chain couples TRBV6-5 to TRBJ1-4; D is unresolved. Specimen: PBMCs or T cells enriched from blood (not recorded which). The clonotype was recovered from a man aged 25-45 years with acute COVID-19. CDR3 sequence (DNA): TGTGCCATCTCAACTACCCGGCGTAATGAAAAACTGTTTTTT. Its protein product is CAISTTRRNEKLFF.